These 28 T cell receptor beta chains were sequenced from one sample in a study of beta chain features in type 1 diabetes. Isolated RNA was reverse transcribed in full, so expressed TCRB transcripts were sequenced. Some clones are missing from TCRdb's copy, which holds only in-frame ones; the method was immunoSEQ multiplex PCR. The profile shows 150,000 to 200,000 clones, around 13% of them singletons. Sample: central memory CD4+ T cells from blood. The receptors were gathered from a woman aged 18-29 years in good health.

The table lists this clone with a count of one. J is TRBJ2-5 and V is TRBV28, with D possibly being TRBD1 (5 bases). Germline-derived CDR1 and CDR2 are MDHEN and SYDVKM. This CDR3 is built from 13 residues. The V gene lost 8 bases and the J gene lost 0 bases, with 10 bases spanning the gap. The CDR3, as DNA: TGTGCCAGCCGCAGGGCGAACCAAGAGACCCAGTACTTC. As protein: CASRRANQETQYF.

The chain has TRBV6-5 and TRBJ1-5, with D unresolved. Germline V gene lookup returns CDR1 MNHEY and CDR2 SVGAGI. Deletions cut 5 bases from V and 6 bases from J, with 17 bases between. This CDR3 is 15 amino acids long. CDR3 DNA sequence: TGTGCCAGCAGTCGAGCGGTGGATGCCAGTCAGCCCCAGCATTTT. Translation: CASSRAVDASQPQHF.

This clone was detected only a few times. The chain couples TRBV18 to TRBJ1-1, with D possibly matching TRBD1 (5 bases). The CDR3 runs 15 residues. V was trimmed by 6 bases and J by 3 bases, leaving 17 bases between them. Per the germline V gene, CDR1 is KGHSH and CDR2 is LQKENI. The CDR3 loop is CASSPPSRADTEAFF. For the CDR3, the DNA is TGTGCCAGCTCGCCCCCGAGCAGGGCTGACACTGAAGCTTTCTTT.

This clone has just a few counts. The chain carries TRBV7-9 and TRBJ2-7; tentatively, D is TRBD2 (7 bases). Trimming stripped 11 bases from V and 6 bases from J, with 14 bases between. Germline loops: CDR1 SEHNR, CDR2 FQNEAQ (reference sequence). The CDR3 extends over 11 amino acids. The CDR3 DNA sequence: TGTGCCGGGGGAGGGGGGACCGAGCAGTACTTC. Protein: CAGGGGTEQYF. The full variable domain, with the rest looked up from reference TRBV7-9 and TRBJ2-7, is DTGVSQNPRHKITKRGQNVTFRCDPISEHNRLYWYRQTLGQGPEFLTYFQNEAQLEKSRLLSDRFSAERPKGSFSTLEIQRTEQGDSAMYLCAGGGGTEQYFGPGTRLTVT.

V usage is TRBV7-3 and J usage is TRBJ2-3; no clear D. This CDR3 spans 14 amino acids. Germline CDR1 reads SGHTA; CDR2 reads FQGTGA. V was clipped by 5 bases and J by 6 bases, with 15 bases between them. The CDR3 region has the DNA TGTGCCAGCAGCCCGCAGGAAACCCGCGATACGCAGTATTTT. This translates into CASSPQETRDTQYF.

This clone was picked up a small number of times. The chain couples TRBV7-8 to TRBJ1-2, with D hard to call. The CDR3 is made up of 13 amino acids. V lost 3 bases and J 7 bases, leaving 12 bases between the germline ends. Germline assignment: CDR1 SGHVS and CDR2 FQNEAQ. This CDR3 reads CASSFSGQTGYTF. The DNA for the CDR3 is TGTGCCAGCAGCTTTAGTGGGCAGACTGGCTACACCTTC.

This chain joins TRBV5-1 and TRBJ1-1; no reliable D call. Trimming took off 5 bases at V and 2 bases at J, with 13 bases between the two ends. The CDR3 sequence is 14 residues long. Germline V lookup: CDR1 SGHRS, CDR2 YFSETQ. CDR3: CASSPTPTNTEAFF. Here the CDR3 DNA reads TGCGCCAGCAGTCCCACTCCGACAAACACTGAAGCTTTCTTT.

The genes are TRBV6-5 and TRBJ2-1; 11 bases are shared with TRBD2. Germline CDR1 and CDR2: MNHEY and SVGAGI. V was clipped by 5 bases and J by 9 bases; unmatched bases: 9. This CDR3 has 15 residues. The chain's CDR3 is CASSRTSGSSSEQFF. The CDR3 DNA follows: TGTGCCAGCAGTCGCACTAGCGGGAGTTCCTCTGAGCAGTTCTTC.

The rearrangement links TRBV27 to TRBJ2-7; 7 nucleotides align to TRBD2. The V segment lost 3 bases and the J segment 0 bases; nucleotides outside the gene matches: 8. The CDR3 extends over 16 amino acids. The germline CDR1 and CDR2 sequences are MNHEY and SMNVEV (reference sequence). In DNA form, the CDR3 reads TGTGCCAGCAGTTTCACCCTAGCGGAGAGCTCCTACGAGCAGTACTTC. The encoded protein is CASSFTLAESSYEQYF.

CDR3 in amino acids: CASSPEGRSSYEQYF. The CDR3 coding sequence is TGTGCCAGCAGTCCTGAGGGCAGGAGCTCCTACGAGCAGTACTTC. The V gene is TRBV28, the J gene TRBJ2-7, with D tentatively TRBD2 (5 bases). The CDR3 spans 15 residues. Germline V lookup: CDR1 MDHEN, CDR2 SYDVKM. Trimming stripped 5 bases from V and 0 bases from J, with 14 bases between.

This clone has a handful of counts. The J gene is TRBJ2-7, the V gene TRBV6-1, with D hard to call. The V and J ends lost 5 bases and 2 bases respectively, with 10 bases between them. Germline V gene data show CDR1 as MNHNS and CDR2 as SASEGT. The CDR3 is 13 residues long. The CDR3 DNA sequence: TGTGCCAGCAGTCAGGTGGGCACCTACGAGCAGTACTTC. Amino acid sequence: CASSQVGTYEQYF.

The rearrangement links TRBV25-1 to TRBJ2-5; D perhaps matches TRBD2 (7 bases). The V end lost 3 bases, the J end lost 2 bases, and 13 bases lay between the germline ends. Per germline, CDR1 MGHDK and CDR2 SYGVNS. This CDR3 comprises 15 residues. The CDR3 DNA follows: TGTGCCAGCAGTGACCGAGGGGGGGTACAAGAGACCCAGTACTTC. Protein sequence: CASSDRGGVQETQYF. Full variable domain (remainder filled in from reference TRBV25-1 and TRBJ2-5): EADIYQTPRYLVIGTGKKITLECSQTMGHDKMYWYQQDPGMELHLIHYSYGVNSTEKGDLSSESTVSRIRTEHFPLTLESARPSHTSQYLCASSDRGGVQETQYFGPGTRLLVL.

Here the CDR3 reads CATSRQATNEKLFF. CDR3 sequence (DNA): TGTGCCACCAGCCGACAGGCAACTAATGAAAAACTGTTTTTT. This chain connects TRBV27 to TRBJ1-4; tentatively, D is TRBD1 (6 bases). CDR1 and CDR2 (germline): MNHEY, SMNVEV (reference sequence). V lost 10 bases and J 0 bases, leaving 12 bases between the germline ends. The CDR3 contains 14 residues.

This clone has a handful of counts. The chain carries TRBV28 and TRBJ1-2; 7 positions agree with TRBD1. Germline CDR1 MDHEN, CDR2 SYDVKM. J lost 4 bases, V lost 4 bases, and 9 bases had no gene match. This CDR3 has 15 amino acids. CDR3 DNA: TGTGCCAGCAGTTCCCCAGGGGGGAACGTCTATGGCTACACCTTC. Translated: CASSSPGGNVYGYTF.

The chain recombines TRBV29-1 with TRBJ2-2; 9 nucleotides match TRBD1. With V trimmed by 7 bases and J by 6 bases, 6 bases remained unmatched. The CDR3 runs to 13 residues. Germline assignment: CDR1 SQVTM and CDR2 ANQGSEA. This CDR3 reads CSGTGQGAGELFF. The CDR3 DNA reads TGCAGCGGAACGGGACAGGGAGCCGGGGAGCTGTTTTTT.

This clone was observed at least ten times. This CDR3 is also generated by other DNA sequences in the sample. CDR3 sequence reads: CSVDLAGAYEQYF. In DNA form, the CDR3 reads TGCAGCGTTGATCTAGCGGGAGCATACGAGCAGTACTTC. J is TRBJ2-7 and V is TRBV29-1; TRBD2 matches 10 bases. V shed 3 bases, J shed 4 bases, and the junction held 3 bases outside the gene matches. The germline CDR1 and CDR2 sequences are SQVTM and ANQGSEA. The CDR3 runs 13 residues.

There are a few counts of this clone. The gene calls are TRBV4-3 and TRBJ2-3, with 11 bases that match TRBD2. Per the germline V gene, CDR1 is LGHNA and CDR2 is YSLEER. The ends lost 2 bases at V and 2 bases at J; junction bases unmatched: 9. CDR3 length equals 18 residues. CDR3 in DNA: TGCGCCAGCAGCCAATACTCTAGCGGGGGGACAACCACAGATACGCAGTATTTT. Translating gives CASSQYSSGGTTTDTQYF.

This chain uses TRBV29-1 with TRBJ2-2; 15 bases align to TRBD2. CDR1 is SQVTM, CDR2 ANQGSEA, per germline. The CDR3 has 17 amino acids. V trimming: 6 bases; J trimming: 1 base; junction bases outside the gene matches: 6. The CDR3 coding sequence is TGCAGCGTGGCCGGGGGACTAGCGGGAGGGAACACCGGGGAGCTGTTTTTT. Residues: CSVAGGLAGGNTGELFF.

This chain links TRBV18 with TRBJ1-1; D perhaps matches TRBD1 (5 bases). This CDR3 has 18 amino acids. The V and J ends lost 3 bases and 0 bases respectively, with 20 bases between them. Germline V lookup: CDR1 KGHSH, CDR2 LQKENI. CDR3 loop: CASSPMTRGREMNTEAFF. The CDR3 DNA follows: TGTGCCAGCTCACCTATGACTAGGGGTCGGGAGATGAACACTGAAGCTTTCTTT.

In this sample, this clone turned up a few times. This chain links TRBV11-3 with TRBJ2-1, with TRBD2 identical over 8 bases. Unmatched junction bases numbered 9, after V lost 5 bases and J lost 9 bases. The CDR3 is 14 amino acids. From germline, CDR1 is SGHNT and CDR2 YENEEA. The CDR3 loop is CASSILAGSREQFF. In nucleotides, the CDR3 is TGTGCCAGCAGCATATTAGCGGGATCGCGTGAGCAGTTCTTC.

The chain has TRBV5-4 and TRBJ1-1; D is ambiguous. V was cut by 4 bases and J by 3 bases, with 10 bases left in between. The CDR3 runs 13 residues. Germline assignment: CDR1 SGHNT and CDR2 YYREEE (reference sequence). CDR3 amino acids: CASSPNRDTEAFF. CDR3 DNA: TGTGCCAGCAGCCCGAATCGGGACACTGAAGCTTTCTTT.

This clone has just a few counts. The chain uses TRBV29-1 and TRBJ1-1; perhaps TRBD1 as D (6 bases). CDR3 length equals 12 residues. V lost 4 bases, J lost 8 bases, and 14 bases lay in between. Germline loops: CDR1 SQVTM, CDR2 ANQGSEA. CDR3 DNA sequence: TGCAGCGTTGGGCAGGGGATAGCCGAAGCTTTCTTT. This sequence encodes CSVGQGIAEAFF. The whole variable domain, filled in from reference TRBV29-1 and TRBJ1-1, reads SAVISQKPSRDICQRGTSLTIQCQVDSQVTMMFWYRQQPGQSLTLIATANQGSEATYESGFVIDKFPISRPNLTFSTLTVSNMSPEDSSIYLCSVGQGIAEAFFGQGTRLTVV.

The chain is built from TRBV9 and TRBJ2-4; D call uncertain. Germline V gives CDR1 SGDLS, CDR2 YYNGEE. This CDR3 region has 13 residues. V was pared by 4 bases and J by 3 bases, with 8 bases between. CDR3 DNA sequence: TGTGCCAGCAGCCAAGTCGGCAAAAACATTCAGTACTTC. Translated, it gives CASSQVGKNIQYF. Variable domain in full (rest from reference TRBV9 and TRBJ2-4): DSGVTQTPKHLITATGQRVTLRCSPRSGDLSVYWYQQSLDQGLQFLIQYYNGEERAKGNILERFSAQQFPDLHSELNLSSLELGDSALYFCASSQVGKNIQYFGAGTRLSVL.

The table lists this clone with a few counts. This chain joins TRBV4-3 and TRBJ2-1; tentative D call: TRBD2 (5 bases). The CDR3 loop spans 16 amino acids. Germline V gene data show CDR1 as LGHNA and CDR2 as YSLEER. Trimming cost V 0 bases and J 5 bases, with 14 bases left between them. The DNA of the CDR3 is TGCGCCAGCAGCCAAGACCCTAGCCCTTTGAACAATGAGCAGTTCTTC. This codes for CASSQDPSPLNNEQFF.

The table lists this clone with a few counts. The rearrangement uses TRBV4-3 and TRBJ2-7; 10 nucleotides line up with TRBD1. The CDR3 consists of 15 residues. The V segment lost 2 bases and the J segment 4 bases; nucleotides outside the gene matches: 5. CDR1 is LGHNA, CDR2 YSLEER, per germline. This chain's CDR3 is CASSQTTGGTYEQYF. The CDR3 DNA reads TGCGCCAGCAGCCAAACGACAGGGGGCACGTACGAGCAGTACTTC.

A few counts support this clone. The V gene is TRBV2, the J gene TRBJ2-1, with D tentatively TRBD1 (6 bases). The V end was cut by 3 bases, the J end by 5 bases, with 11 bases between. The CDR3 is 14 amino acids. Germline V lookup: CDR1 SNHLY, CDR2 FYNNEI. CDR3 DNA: TGTGCCAGCAGTGAGCAGGGGCACAACAATGAGCAGTTCTTC. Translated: CASSEQGHNNEQFF.

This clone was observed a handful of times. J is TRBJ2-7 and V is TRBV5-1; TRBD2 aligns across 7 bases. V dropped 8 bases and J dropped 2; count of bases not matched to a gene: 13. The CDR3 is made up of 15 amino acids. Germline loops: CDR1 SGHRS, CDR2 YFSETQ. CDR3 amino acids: CASSERDGTPYEQYF. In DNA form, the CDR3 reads TGCGCCAGTAGCGAGCGGGACGGGACCCCCTACGAGCAGTACTTC.

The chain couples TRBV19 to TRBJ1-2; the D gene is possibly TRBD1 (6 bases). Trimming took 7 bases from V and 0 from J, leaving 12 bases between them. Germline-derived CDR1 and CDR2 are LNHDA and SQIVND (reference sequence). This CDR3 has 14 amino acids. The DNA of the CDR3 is TGTGCCAGTACCTCACAGGGACCTAACTATGGCTACACCTTC. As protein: CASTSQGPNYGYTF. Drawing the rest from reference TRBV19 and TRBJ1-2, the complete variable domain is DGGITQSPKYLFRKEGQNVTLSCEQNLNHDAMYWYRQDPGQGLRLIYYSQIVNDFQKGDIAEGYSVSREKKESFPLTVTSAQKNPTAFYLCASTSQGPNYGYTFGSGTRLTVV.